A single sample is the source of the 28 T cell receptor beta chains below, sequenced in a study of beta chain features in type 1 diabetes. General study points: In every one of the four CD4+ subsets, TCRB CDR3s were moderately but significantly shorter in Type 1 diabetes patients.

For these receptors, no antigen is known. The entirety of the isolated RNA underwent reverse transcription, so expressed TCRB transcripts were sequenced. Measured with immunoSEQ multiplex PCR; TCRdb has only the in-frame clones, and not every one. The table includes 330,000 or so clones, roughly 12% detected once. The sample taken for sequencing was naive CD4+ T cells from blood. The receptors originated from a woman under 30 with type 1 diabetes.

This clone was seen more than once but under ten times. The CDR3 loop reads CASTRDRAEGEQFF. CDR3 in DNA: TGTGCCAGTACCAGGGACAGGGCGGAAGGTGAGCAGTTCTTC. The chain employs TRBV19 and TRBJ2-1, with 9 bases aligning to TRBD1. Per the germline V gene, CDR1 is LNHDA and CDR2 is SQIVND (reference sequence). The junction had 10 bases not matched to a gene; V was cut back by 7 bases and J by 9 bases. The CDR3 contains 14 residues.

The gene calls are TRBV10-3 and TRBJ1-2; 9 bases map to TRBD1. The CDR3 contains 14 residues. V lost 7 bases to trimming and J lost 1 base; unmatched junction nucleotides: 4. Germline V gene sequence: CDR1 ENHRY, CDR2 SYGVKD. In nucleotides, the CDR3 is TGTGCCATCACCGCGGGACAGGGTAACTATGGCTACACCTTC. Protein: CAITAGQGNYGYTF.

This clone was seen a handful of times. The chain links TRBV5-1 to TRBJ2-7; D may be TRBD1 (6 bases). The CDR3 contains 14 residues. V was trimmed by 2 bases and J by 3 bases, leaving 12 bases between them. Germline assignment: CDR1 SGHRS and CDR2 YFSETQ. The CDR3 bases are TGCGCCAGCAGCTTAGGACAGAGCGGCTACGAGCAGTACTTC. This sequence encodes CASSLGQSGYEQYF.

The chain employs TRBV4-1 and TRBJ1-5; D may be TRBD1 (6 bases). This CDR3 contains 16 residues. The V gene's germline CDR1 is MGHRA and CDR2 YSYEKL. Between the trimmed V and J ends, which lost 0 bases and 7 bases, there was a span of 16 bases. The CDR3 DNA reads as TGCGCCAGCAGCCAAGAAGGGGGGGGTAGAGGCCAGCCCCAGCATTTT. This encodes CASSQEGGGRGQPQHF.

CDR3 sequence (DNA): TGTGCCAGCAGCTTTAGCGGGAGGGCCCATGAGCAGTTCTTC. Its protein product is CASSFSGRAHEQFF. The rearrangement uses TRBV7-9 and TRBJ2-1, with 11 nucleotides matching TRBD2. Germline CDR1 and CDR2: SEHNR and FQNEAQ (reference sequence). There are 14 residues in the CDR3. J gave up 8 bases and V 3 bases, and 3 bases lay outside the gene matches.

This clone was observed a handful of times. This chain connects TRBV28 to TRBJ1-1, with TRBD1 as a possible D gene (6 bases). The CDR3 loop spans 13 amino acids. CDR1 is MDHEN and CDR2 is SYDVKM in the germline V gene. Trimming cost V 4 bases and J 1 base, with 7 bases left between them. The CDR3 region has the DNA TGTGCCAGCAGTTCGGGACAGAACACTGAAGCTTTCTTT. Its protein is CASSSGQNTEAFF.

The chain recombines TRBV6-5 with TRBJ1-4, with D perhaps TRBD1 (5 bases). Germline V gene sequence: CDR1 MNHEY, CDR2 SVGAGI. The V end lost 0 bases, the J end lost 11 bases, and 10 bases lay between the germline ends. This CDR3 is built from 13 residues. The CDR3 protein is CASSYSRDSKLFF. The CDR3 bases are TGTGCCAGCAGTTACTCCAGGGATTCGAAACTGTTTTTT.

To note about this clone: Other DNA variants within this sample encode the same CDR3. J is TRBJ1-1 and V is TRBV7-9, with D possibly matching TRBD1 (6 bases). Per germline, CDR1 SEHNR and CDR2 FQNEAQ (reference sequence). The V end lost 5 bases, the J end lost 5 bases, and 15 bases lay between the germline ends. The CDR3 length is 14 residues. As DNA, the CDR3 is TGTGCCAGCAGCCCCCAACAGGGTGGGACTGAAGCTTTCTTT. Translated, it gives CASSPQQGGTEAFF.

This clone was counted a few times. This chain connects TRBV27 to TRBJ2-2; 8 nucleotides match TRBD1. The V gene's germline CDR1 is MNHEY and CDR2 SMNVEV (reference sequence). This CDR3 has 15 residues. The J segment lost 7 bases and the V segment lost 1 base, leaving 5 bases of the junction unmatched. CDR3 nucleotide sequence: TGTGCCAGCAGTTTATGGCAGGGGGCGGTCGGGGAGCTGTTTTTT. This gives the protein CASSLWQGAVGELFF.

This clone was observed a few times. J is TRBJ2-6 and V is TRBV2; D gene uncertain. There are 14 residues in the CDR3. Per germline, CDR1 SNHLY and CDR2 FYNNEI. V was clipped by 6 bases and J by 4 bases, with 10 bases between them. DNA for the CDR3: TGTGCCAGCAGCGCTATTACCGGGGCCAACGTCCTGACTTTC. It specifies CASSAITGANVLTF.

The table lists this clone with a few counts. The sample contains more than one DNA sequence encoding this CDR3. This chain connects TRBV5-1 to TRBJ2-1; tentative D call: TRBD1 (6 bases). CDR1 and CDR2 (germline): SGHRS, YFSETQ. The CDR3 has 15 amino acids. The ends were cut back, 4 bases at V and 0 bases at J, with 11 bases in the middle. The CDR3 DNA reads TGCGCCAGCAGCGTCCAGGGGAGCTCCTACAATGAGCAGTTCTTC. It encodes CASSVQGSSYNEQFF.

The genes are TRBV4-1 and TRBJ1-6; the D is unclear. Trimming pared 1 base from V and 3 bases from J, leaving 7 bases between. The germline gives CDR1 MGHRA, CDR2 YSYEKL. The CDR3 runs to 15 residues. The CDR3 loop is CASSQGAVYNSPLHF. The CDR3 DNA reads TGCGCCAGCAGCCAAGGGGCAGTCTATAATTCACCCCTCCACTTT.

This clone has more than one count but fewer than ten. Written as DNA, the CDR3 is TGTGCCAGCAGCCTACACCCCCTAGCGGCCCAAGAGACCCAGTACTTC. It codes for CASSLHPLAAQETQYF. This rearrangement joins TRBV9 to TRBJ2-5; 7 bases fit TRBD2. This CDR3 spans 16 amino acids. Germline CDR1 SGDLS, CDR2 YYNGEE. The ends lost 4 bases at V and 1 base at J; junction bases unmatched: 10. The full variable domain, in which reference TRBV9 and TRBJ2-5 provide the parts outside the CDR3, is DSGVTQTPKHLITATGQRVTLRCSPRSGDLSVYWYQQSLDQGLQFLIQYYNGEERAKGNILERFSAQQFPDLHSELNLSSLELGDSALYFCASSLHPLAAQETQYFGPGTRLLVL.

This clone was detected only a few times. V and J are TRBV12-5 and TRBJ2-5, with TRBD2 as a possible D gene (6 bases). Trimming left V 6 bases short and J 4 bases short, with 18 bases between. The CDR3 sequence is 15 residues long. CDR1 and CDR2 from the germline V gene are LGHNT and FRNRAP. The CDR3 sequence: CASGRGRQLGETQYF. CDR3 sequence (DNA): TGTGCTAGTGGGCGGGGTCGGCAGCTGGGAGAGACCCAGTACTTC. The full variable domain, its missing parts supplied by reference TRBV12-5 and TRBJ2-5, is DARVTQTPRHKVTEMGQEVTMRCQPILGHNTVFWYRQTMMQGLELLAYFRNRAPLDDSGMPKDRFSAEMPDATLATLKIQPSEPRDSAVYFCASGRGRQLGETQYFGPGTRLLVL.

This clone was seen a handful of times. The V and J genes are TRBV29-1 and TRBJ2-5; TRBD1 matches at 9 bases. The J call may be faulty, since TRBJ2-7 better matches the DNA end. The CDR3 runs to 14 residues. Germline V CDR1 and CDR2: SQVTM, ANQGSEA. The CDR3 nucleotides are TGCAGCGCCACCGGGACAGGGAGCTCCTACGAGCAGTACTTC. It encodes CSATGTGSSYEQYF.

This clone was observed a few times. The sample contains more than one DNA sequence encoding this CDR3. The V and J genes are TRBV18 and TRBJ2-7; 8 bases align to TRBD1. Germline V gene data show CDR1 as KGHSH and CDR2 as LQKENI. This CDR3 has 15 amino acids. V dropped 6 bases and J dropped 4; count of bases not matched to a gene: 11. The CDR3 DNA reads TGTGCCAGCTCGCCAGGGACAGGCCTCTCATACGAGCAGTACTTC. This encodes CASSPGTGLSYEQYF.

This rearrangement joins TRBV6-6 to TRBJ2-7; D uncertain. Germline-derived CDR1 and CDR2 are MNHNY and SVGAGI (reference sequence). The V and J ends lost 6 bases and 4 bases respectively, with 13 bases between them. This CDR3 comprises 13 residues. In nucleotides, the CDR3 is TGTGCCAGCAGCCCACAAAACAGTTACGAGCAGTACTTC. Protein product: CASSPQNSYEQYF.

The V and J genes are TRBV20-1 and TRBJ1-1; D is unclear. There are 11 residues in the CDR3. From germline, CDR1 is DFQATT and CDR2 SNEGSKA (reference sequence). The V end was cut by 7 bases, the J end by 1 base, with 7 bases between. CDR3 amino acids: CSERENTEAFF. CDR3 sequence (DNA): TGCAGTGAGCGGGAGAACACTGAAGCTTTCTTT.

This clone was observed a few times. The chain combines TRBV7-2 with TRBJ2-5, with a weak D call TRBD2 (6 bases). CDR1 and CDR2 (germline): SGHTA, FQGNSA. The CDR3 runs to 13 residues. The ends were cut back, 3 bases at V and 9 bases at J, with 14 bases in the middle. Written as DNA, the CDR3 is TGTGCCAGCAGCTTTAGGAGGGAGTTAGCCCAGTACTTC. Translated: CASSFRRELAQYF.

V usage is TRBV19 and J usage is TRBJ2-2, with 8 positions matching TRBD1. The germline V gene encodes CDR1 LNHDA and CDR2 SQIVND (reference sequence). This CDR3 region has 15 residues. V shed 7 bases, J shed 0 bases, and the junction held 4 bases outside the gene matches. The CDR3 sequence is CASTTGATNTGELFF. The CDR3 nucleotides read TGTGCCAGTACGACAGGGGCTACGAACACCGGGGAGCTGTTTTTT.

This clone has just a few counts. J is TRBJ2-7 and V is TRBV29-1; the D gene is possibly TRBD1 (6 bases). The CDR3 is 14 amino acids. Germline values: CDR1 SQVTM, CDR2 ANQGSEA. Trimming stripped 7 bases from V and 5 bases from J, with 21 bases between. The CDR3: CSALRTVYGHEQYF. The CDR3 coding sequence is TGCAGCGCCCTTAGGACAGTTTATGGCCACGAGCAGTACTTC.

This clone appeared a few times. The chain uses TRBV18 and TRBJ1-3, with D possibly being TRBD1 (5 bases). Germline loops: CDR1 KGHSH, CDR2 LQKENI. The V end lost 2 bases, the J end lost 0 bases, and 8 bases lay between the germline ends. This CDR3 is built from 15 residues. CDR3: CASSPDRLSGNTIYF. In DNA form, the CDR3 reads TGTGCCAGCTCACCAGACAGACTCTCTGGAAACACCATATATTTT.

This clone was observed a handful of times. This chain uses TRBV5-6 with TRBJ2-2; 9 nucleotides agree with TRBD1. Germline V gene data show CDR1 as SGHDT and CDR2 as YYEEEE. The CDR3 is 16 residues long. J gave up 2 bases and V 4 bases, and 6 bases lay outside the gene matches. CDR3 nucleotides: TGTGCCAGCAGCCAACCGGGACAGGGAAACACCGGGGAGCTGTTTTTT. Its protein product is CASSQPGQGNTGELFF.

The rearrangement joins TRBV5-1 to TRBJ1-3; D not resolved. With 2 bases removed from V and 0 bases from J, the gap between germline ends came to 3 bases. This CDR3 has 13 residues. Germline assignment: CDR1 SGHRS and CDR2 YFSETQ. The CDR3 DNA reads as TGCGCCAGCAGCTTCAGCTCTGGAAACACCATATATTTT. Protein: CASSFSSGNTIYF.

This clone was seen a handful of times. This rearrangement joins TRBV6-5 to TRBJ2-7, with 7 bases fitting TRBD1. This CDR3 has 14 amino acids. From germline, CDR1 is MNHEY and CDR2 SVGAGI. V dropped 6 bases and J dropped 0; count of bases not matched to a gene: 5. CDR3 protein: CASSNDRVSYEQYF. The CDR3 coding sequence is TGTGCCAGCAGCAACGACAGGGTCTCCTACGAGCAGTACTTC.

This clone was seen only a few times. The DNA for the CDR3 is TGTGCCAGCACCCCAGAAGGCGGCCACCCCCCGCGTGGGCAGTTCTTC. Protein: CASTPEGGHPPRGQFF. The chain couples TRBV28 to TRBJ2-1; D remains unclear. Germline-derived CDR1 and CDR2 are MDHEN and SYDVKM. The CDR3 contains 16 residues. Trimming removed 7 bases at V and 12 bases at J, with 28 bases between.

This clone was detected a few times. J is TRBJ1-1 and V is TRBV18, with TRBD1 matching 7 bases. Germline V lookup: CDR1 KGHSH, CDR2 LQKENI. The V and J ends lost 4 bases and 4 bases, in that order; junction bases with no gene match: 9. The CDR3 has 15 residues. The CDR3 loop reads CASSQTGNRGTEAFF. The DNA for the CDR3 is TGTGCCAGCTCACAAACGGGCAACAGGGGCACTGAAGCTTTCTTT.

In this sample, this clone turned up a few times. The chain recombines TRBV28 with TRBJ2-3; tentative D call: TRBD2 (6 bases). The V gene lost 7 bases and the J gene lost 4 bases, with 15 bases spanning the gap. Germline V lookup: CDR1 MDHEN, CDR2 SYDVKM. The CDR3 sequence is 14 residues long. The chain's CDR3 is CASITGGLADTQYF. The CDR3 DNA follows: TGTGCCAGCATTACCGGGGGATTGGCAGATACGCAGTATTTT. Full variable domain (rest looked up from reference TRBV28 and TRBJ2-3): DVKVTQSSRYLVKRTGEKVFLECVQDMDHENMFWYRQDPGLGLRLIYFSYDVKMKEKGDIPEGYSVSREKKERFSLILESASTNQTSMYLCASITGGLADTQYFGPGTRLTVL.